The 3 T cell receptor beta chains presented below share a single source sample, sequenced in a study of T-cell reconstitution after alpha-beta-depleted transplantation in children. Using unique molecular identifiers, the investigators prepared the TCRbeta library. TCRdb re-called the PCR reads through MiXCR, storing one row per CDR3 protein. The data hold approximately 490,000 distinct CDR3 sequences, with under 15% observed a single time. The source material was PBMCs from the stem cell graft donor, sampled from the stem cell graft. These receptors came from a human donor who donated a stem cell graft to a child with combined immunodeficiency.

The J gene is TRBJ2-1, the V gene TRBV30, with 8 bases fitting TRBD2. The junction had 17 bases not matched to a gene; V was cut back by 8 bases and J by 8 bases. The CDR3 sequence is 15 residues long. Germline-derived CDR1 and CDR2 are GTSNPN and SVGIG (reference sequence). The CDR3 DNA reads TGTGCCAGGACCTCCGGGACTAGAAACGTACATGAGCAGTTCTTC. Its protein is CARTSGTRNVHEQFF.

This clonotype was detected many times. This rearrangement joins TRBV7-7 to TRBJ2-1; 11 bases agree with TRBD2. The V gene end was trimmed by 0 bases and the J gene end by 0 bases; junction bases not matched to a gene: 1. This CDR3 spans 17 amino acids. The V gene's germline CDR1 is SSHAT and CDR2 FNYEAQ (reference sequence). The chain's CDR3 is CASSLATSGSSYNEQFF. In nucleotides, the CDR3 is TGTGCCAGCAGCTTAGCAACTAGCGGGAGCTCCTACAATGAGCAGTTCTTC. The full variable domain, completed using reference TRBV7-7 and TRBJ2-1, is GAGVSQSPRYKVTKRGQDVTLRCDPISSHATLYWYQQALGQGPEFLTYFNYEAQPDKSGLPSDRFSAERPEGSISTLTIQRTEQRDSAMYRCASSLATSGSSYNEQFFGPGTRLTVL.

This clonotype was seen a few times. This CDR3 is CASSLADRVPDTQYF. The CDR3 nucleotides are TGTGCCAGCAGCTTAGCTGACCGGGTCCCAGATACGCAGTATTTT. This sequence joins TRBV7-2 and TRBJ2-3; D is unclear. Germline V CDR1 and CDR2: SGHTA, FQGNSA. The CDR3 runs 15 residues. V was pared by 0 bases and J by 4 bases, with 11 bases between.